Listed below are T cell receptor beta chains from one sample, sequenced in a study of response to subunit inactivated influenza vaccine. TCRdb fed the RT-PCR reads into MiXCR, producing one record per CDR3 protein. Among about 570,000 distinct CDR3 sequences listed, roughly 10% were seen once. Sequences were derived from PBMCs from blood, sampled on the day of vaccination. Every receptor here comes from a man in his fifties who received an inactivated influenza vaccine. Both conserved end residues are part of each CDR3. Fields, in order: clone size, D gene, J gene, V gene, CDR3 protein, CDR3 DNA. A D gene is named only where the DNA matches it firmly. Size values are once, few and many counts, or a class for expanded clones, and some rows have none.

. TRBD2 TRBJ2-7 TRBV6-6 CASLGAPGGEQYF TGTGCCAGCCTGGGCGCCCCGGGAGGTGAGCAGTACTTC
few . TRBJ2-3 TRBV3-1 CASSQGVTQYF TGTGCCAGCAGCCAGGGAGTTACGCAGTATTTT
. TRBD2 TRBJ2-3 TRBV20-1 CSARGTSGGTVDTQYF TGCAGTGCTAGAGGGACTAGCGGGGGGACTGTGGATACGCAGTATTTT
. TRBD1 TRBJ2-7 TRBV7-9 CASSSTGGFSYEQYF TGTGCCAGCAGTTCTACAGGGGGTTTTTCCTACGAGCAGTACTTC
many . TRBJ1-1 TRBV29-1 CSVARTVMNTEAFF TGCAGCGTGGCCAGGACAGTCATGAACACTGAAGCTTTCTTT
many TRBD1 TRBJ1-5 TRBV20-1 CSARDLRGGQGSNQPQHF TGCAGTGCTAGAGACTTACGAGGGGGACAGGGGAGCAATCAGCCCCAGCATTTT
. TRBD1 TRBJ2-1 TRBV24-1 CATSSRDRVYNEQFF TGTGCCACCAGCAGCCGGGACAGAGTTTACAATGAGCAGTTCTTC
few TRBD1 TRBJ2-5 TRBV20-1 CSAKAMGQLETQYF TGCAGTGCTAAAGCGATGGGACAGCTGGAGACCCAGTACTTC
. TRBD2 TRBJ2-2 TRBV12-3/TRBV12-4 CASSGEGLTNTGELFF TGTGCCAGCAGTGGGGAGGGACTTACGAACACCGGGGAGCTGTTTTTT
few TRBD2 TRBJ2-1 TRBV5-5 CASSLTGGPVNEQFF TGTGCCAGCAGCTTAACGGGAGGGCCTGTGAATGAGCAGTTCTTC
few . TRBJ2-3 TRBV7-2 CASSIAAATMADTQYF TGTGCCAGCAGCATAGCGGCGGCCACAATGGCAGATACGCAGTATTTT
many TRBD2 TRBJ2-3 TRBV12-3/TRBV12-4 CASSLASGGADTQYF TGTGCCAGCAGTTTGGCTAGCGGGGGGGCAGATACGCAGTATTTT
many . TRBJ2-2 TRBV5-1 CASSSGSSTGELFF TGCGCCAGCAGCTCGGGTTCTTCAACCGGGGAGCTGTTTTTT
few . TRBJ2-5 TRBV7-2 CASSLDPGVQETQYF TGTGCCAGCAGCTTAGATCCAGGGGTCCAAGAGACCCAGTACTTC
many TRBD1 TRBJ1-1 TRBV12-3/TRBV12-4 CASSLARGQGAPAFF TGTGCCAGCAGTTTAGCCCGAGGACAGGGGGCTCCGGCTTTCTTT
many . TRBJ1-2 TRBV12-3/TRBV12-4 CASSLVGAGYTF TGTGCCAGCAGTTTAGTAGGGGCTGGCTACACCTTC
. . TRBJ2-1 TRBV20-1 CSAREGGCNYNEQFF TGCAGTGCTAGAGAAGGAGGGTGTAACTACAATGAGCAGTTCTTC
many . TRBJ2-2 TRBV28 CATVATHTGELFF TGTGCCACCGTAGCGACCCACACCGGGGAGCTGTTTTTT
. . TRBJ2-6 TRBV9 CASSPVARAGANVLTF TGTGCCAGCAGCCCTGTTGCGCGGGCTGGGGCCAACGTCCTGACTTTC
. . TRBJ1-6 TRBV20-1 CSALPPGGYNSPLHF TGCAGTGCCCTCCCCCCTGGCGGGTATAATTCACCCCTCCACTTT
. . TRBJ2-1 TRBV5-1 CASSLAAGAGYNEQFF TGCGCCAGCAGCTTGGCCGCAGGGGCGGGGTACAATGAGCAGTTCTTC
many . TRBJ1-1 TRBV4-3 CASSQGGTPTEAFF TGCGCCAGCAGCCAAGGTGGGACGCCGACTGAAGCTTTCTTT
many . TRBJ2-3 TRBV5-1 CASSLEIGVALTDTQYF TGCGCCAGCAGCTTGGAAATCGGGGTAGCCCTCACAGATACGCAGTATTTT
many . TRBJ2-2 TRBV7-2 CASSLAGRAVTGELFF TGTGCCAGCAGCTTAGCGGGAAGGGCAGTTACCGGGGAGCTGTTTTTT
many . TRBJ2-7 TRBV20-1 CSARGQGGYEQYF TGCAGTGCTAGAGGCCAGGGAGGCTACGAGCAGTACTTC
. . TRBJ1-1 TRBV11-2 CASSPAGGRTEAFF TGTGCCAGCAGCCCTGCCGGGGGAAGAACTGAAGCTTTCTTT
many TRBD1 TRBJ2-1 TRBV29-1 CSVVAGGWNEQFF TGCAGCGTTGTGGCAGGGGGCTGGAATGAGCAGTTCTTC
. . TRBJ2-7 TRBV28 CASSRPEGYNTYEQYF TGTGCCAGCAGTCGTCCCGAAGGGTATAACACCTACGAGCAGTACTTC
few . TRBJ2-2 TRBV12-3/TRBV12-4 CASSLGETRSGELFF TGTGCCAGCAGCTTGGGAGAGACTAGGTCCGGGGAGCTGTTTTTT
few . TRBJ1-2 TRBV4-3 CASSQDLSAGYYGYTF TGCGCCAGCAGCCAAGATCTTAGTGCAGGCTACTATGGCTACACCTTC
. TRBD1 TRBJ1-2 TRBV29-1 CSVSTGGAGYGYTF TGCAGCGTTAGTACAGGGGGCGCGGGCTATGGCTACACCTTC
few TRBD1 TRBJ1-4 TRBV7-2 CASSQGQGGGEKLFF TGTGCCAGCAGCCAGGGACAGGGGGGAGGGGAAAAACTGTTTTTT
few . TRBJ2-1 TRBV20-1 CSASWHLSSYNEQFF TGCAGTGCTAGCTGGCACCTGAGCTCCTACAATGAGCAGTTCTTC
many . TRBJ2-5 TRBV12-3/TRBV12-4 CASSLQGFVKETQYF TGTGCCAGCAGTTTGCAGGGGTTTGTGAAAGAGACCCAGTACTTC
. . TRBJ2-1 TRBV7-3 CASSLMGLPMDEQFF TGTGCCAGCAGCTTAATGGGCTTACCGATGGATGAGCAGTTCTTC
many . TRBJ2-3 TRBV5-1 CASSLHRPADTQYF TGCGCCAGCAGCTTACATCGACCCGCAGATACGCAGTATTTT
few . TRBJ2-7 TRBV12-3/TRBV12-4 CASSFQGTLTYEQYF TGTGCCAGCAGTTTCCAGGGAACTCTAACCTACGAGCAGTACTTC
many . TRBJ1-1 TRBV9 CASSVERGTEAFF TGTGCCAGCAGCGTAGAGAGAGGCACTGAAGCTTTCTTT
few TRBD1 TRBJ2-7 TRBV7-2 CASSFSGTGGNYEQYF TGTGCCAGCAGCTTTTCCGGGACAGGGGGTAACTACGAGCAGTACTTC
few TRBD1 TRBJ1-2 TRBV20-1 CSARGDRIYGYTF TGCAGTGCTAGGGGGGACAGGATCTATGGCTACACCTTC
. . TRBJ2-7 TRBV11-2 CASSPIRGLAGDEQYF TGTGCCAGCAGCCCGATTAGAGGGCTAGCTGGCGACGAGCAGTACTTC
. TRBD1 TRBJ2-2 TRBV12-3/TRBV12-4 CASSVHGQANTGELFF TGTGCCAGCAGTGTCCATGGACAGGCGAACACCGGGGAGCTGTTTTTT
few . TRBJ2-5 TRBV7-3 CASSLRPGGETQYF TGTGCCAGCAGCCTACGCCCCGGCGGGGAGACCCAGTACTTC
few . TRBJ1-1 TRBV5-1 CASSLVAGTNTEAFF TGCGCCAGCAGCTTGGTTGCAGGGACGAACACTGAAGCTTTCTTT
. TRBD2 TRBJ2-1 TRBV6-5 CASSYSLAGGWDEQFF TGTGCCAGCAGTTACTCGCTGGCGGGGGGGTGGGATGAGCAGTTCTTC
. . TRBJ1-1 TRBV15 CATSREGLGTEAFF TGTGCCACCAGCAGAGAGGGCTTGGGCACTGAAGCTTTCTTT
few . TRBJ1-4 TRBV6-2/TRBV6-3 CASSSAMVGNEKLFF TGTGCCAGCAGTTCCGCAATGGTGGGAAATGAAAAACTGTTTTTT
many . TRBJ2-2 TRBV2 CASSASANTGELFF TGTGCCAGCAGTGCTAGCGCCAACACCGGGGAGCTGTTTTTT
. TRBD1 TRBJ1-2 TRBV29-1 CSVEDVFQGEDGYTF TGCAGCGTTGAAGATGTTTTTCAGGGGGAAGATGGCTACACCTTC
. . TRBJ2-2 TRBV30 CAWRRRQGIGELFF TGTGCCTGGAGGAGGAGGCAGGGGATCGGGGAGCTGTTTTTT
many . TRBJ2-7 TRBV4-1 CASSQEARVTEGPYEQYF TGCGCCAGCAGCCAAGAGGCCAGGGTAACAGAAGGCCCCTACGAGCAGTACTTC
. . TRBJ2-3 TRBV5-8 CAMGPGLVCTDTQYF TGTGCCATGGGCCCGGGGCTAGTTTGCACAGATACGCAGTATTTT
. . TRBJ2-5 TRBV12-3/TRBV12-4 CASSDQRSEETQYF TGTGCCAGCAGTGATCAGCGATCTGAGGAGACCCAGTACTTC
few TRBD1 TRBJ1-4 TRBV5-1 CASSLRPPGQEAINEKLFF TGCGCCAGCAGCTTGAGACCCCCGGGACAGGAAGCGATTAATGAAAAACTGTTTTTT
few TRBD2 TRBJ2-7 TRBV20-1 CSARDPGGFDEQYF TGCAGTGCTAGAGATCCGGGAGGGTTCGACGAGCAGTACTTC
. . TRBJ2-5 TRBV5-1 CASRVGYVETQYF TGCGCCAGCCGGGTTGGGTACGTGGAGACCCAGTACTTC
. TRBD1 TRBJ1-2 TRBV6-1 CASSRQGAQDGYTF TGTGCCAGCAGTCGACAGGGGGCGCAGGATGGCTACACCTTC
few . TRBJ2-4 TRBV5-1 CASSLEGQPGSKNIQYF TGCGCCAGCAGCTTGGAGGGTCAACCGGGTAGCAAAAACATTCAGTACTTC